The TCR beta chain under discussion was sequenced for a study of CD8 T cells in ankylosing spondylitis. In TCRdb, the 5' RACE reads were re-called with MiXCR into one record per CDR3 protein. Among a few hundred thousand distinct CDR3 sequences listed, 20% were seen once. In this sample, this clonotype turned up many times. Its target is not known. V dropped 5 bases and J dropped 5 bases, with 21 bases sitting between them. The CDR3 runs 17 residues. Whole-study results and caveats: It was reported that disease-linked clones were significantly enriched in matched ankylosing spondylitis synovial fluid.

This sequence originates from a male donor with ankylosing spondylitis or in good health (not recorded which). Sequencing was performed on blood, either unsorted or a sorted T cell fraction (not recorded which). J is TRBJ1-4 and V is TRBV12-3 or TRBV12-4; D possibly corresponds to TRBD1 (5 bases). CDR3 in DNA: TGTGCCAGCAGTGGGGACGGTTTGGGAAGATCAAATGAAAAACTGTTTTTT. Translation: CASSGDGLGRSNEKLFF.